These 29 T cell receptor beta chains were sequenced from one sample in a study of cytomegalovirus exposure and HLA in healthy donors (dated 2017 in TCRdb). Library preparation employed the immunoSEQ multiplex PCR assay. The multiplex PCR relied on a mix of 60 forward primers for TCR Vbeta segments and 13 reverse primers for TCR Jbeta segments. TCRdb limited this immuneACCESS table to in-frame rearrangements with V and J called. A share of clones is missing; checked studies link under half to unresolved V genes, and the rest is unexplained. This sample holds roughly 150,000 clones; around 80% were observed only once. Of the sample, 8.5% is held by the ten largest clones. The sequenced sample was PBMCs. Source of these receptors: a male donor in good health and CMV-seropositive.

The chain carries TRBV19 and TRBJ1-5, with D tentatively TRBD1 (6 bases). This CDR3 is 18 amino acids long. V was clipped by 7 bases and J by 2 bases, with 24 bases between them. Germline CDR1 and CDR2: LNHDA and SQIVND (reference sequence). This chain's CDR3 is CASTRPGVLGSGNQPQHF. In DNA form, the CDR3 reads TGTGCCAGTACACGACCAGGGGTTTTGGGATCAGGCAATCAGCCCCAGCATTTT.

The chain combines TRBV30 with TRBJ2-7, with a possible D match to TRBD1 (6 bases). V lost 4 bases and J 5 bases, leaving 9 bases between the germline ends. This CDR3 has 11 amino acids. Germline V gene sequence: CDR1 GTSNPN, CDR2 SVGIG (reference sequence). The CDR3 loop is CAWTTGNEQYF. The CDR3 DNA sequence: TGTGCCTGGACTACAGGGAACGAGCAGTACTTC.

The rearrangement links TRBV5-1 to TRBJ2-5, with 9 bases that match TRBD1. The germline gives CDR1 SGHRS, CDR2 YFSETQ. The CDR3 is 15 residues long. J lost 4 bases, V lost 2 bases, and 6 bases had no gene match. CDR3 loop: CASSLGTGRGETQYF. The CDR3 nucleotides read TGCGCCAGCAGCTTAGGGACAGGGAGGGGAGAGACCCAGTACTTC.

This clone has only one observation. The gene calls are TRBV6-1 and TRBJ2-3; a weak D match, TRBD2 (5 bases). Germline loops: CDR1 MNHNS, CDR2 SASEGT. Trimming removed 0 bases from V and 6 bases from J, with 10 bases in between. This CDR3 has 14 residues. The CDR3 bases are TGTGCCAGCAGTGAAGCCGGGAACATGGATACGCAGTATTTT. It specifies CASSEAGNMDTQYF.

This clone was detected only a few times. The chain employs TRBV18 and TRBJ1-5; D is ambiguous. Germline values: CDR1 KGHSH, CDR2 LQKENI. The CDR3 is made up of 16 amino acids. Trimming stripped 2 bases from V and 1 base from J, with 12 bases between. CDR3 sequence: CASSPFTGMSNQPQHF. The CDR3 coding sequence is TGTGCCAGCTCACCATTCACGGGGATGAGCAATCAGCCCCAGCATTTT.

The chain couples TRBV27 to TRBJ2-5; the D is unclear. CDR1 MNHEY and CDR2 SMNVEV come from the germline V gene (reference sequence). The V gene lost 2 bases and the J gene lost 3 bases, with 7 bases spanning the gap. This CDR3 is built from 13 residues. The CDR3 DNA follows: TGTGCCAGCAGTTTAGCCACTAAAGAGACCCAGTACTTC. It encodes CASSLATKETQYF.

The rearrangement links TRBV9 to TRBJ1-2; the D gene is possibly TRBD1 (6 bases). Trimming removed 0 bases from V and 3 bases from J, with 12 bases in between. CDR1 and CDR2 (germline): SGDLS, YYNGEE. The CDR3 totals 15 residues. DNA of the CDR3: TGTGCCAGCAGCGTAGCACAGGGTAAGGACTATGGCTACACCTTC. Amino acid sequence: CASSVAQGKDYGYTF.

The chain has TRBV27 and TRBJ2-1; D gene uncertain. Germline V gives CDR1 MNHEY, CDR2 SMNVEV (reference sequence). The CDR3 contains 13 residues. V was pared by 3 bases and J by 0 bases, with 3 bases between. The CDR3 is CASSLSSYNEQFF. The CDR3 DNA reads TGTGCCAGCAGTTTGAGCTCCTACAATGAGCAGTTCTTC.

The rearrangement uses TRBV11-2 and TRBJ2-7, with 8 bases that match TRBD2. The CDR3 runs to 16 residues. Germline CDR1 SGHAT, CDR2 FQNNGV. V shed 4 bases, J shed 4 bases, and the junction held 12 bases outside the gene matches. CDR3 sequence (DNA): TGTGCCAGCAGCTCGACCGGGGGGGTGAGGTGGTACGAGCAGTACTTC. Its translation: CASSSTGGVRWYEQYF.

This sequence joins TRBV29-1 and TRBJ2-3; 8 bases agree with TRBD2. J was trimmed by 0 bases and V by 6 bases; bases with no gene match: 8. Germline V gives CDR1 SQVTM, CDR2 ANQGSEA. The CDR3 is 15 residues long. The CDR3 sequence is CSVILAATSTDTQYF. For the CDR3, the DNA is TGCAGCGTGATACTAGCGGCGACAAGCACAGATACGCAGTATTTT.

The DNA for the CDR3 is TGTGCCAGCAGCGGGCAACAGGGGTATAGCAATCAGCCCCAGCATTTT. It codes for CASSGQQGYSNQPQHF. V is TRBV7-8 and J is TRBJ1-5, with 7 positions matching TRBD1. CDR1 is SGHVS and CDR2 is FQNEAQ in the germline V gene. The CDR3 runs to 16 residues. J was trimmed by 0 bases and V by 5 bases; bases with no gene match: 7.

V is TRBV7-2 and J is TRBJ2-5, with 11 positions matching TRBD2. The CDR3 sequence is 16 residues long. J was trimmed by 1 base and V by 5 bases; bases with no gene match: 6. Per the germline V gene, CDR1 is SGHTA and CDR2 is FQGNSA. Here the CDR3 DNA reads TGTGCCAGCAGCCCTTCACTAGCGGGGGCCCAAGAGACCCAGTACTTC. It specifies CASSPSLAGAQETQYF.

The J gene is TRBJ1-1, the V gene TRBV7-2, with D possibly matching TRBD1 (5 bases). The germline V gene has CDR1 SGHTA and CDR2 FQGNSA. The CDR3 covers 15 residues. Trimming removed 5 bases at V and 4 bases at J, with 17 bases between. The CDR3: CASSPLYGGSTEAFF. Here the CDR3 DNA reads TGTGCCAGCAGCCCCCTATACGGGGGGAGCACTGAAGCTTTCTTT.

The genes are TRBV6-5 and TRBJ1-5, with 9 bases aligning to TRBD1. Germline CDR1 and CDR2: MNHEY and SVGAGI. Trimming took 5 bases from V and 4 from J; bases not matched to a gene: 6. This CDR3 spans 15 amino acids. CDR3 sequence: CASSPDRGRNQPQHF. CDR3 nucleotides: TGTGCCAGCAGTCCGGACAGGGGCAGGAATCAGCCCCAGCATTTT.

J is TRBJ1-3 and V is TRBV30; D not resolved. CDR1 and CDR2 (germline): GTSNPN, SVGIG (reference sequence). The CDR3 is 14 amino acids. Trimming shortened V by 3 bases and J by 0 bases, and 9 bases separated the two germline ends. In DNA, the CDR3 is TGTGCCTGGAGGAAACGGGACTCTGGAAACACCATATATTTT. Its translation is CAWRKRDSGNTIYF.

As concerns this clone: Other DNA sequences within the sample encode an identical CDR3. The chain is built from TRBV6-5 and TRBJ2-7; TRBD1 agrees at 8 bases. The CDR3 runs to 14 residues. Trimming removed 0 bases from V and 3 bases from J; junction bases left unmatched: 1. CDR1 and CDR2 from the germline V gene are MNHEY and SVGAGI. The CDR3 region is CASSYSGQGYEQYF. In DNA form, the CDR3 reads TGTGCCAGCAGTTACTCAGGACAGGGCTACGAGCAGTACTTC.

The CDR3 here is CASSILGAGSRTEAFF. The CDR3 region has the DNA TGTGCCAGTAGTATCCTGGGGGCAGGTTCGCGCACTGAAGCTTTCTTT. The rearrangement joins TRBV19 to TRBJ1-1; maybe TRBD1 (6 bases). Germline V gives CDR1 LNHDA, CDR2 SQIVND (reference sequence). The CDR3 runs 16 residues. Trimming pared 3 bases from V and 4 bases from J, leaving 18 bases between.

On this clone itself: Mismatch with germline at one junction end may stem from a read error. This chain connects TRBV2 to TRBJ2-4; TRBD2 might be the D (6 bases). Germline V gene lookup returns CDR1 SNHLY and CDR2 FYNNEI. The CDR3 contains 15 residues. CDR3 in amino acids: CASSVWGDAKNSQYF. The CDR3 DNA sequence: TGTGCCAGCAGTGTATGGGGGGATGCCAAAAACAGTCAGTACTTC.

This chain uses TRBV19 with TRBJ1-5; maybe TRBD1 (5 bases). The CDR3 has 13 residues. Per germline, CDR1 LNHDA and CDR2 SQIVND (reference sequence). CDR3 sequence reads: CATTQGRAQPQHF. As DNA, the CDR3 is TGTGCTACGACCCAGGGTAGAGCTCAGCCCCAGCATTTT.

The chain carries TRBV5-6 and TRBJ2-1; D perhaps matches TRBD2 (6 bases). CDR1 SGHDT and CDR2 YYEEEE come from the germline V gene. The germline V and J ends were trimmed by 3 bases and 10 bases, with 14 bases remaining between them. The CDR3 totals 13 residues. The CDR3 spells CASSWATSQEQFF. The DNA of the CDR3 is TGTGCCAGCAGCTGGGCGACTAGTCAAGAGCAGTTCTTC.

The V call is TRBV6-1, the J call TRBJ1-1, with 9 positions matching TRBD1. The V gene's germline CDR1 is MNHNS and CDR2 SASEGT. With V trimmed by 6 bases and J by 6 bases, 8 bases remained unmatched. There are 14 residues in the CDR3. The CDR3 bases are TGTGCCAGCAGCGTGAAGGGACAGGGCGCTGAAGCTTTCTTT. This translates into CASSVKGQGAEAFF.

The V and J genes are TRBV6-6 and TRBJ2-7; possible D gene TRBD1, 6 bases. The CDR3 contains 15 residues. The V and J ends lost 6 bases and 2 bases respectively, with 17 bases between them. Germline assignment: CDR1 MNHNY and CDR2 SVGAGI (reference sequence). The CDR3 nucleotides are TGTGCCAGCAGGAAACAGGGAGTTGTGACCTACGAGCAGTACTTC. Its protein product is CASRKQGVVTYEQYF.

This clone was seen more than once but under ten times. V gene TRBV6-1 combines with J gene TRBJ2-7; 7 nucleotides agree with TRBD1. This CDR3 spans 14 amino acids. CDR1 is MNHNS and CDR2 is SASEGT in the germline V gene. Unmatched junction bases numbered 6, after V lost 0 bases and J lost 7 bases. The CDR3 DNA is TGTGCCAGCAGTGAAGCGACACAGGGGCGTGAGCAGTACTTC. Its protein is CASSEATQGREQYF.

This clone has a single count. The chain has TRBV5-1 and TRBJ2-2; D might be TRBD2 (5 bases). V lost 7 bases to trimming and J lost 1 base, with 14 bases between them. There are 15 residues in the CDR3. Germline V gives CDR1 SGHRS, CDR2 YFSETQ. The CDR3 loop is CASGGVGENTGELFF. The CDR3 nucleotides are TGCGCCAGCGGCGGTGTCGGGGAGAACACCGGGGAGCTGTTTTTT.

CDR3: CASSQDSGRVETQYF. CDR3 nucleotides: TGCGCCAGCAGCCAAGATTCCGGCAGGGTGGAGACCCAGTACTTC. The V gene is TRBV4-3, the J gene TRBJ2-5, with a possible D match to TRBD1 (5 bases). V lost 0 bases and J lost 5, with 13 bases in between. This CDR3 is 15 amino acids long. Germline lookup yields CDR1 LGHNA and CDR2 YSLEER.

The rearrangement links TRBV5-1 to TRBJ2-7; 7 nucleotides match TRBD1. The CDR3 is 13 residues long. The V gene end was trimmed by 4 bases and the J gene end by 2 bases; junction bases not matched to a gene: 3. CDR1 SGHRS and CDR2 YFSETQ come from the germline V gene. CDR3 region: CASSGGQTYEQYF. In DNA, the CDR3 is TGCGCCAGCAGCGGGGGACAGACCTACGAGCAGTACTTC.

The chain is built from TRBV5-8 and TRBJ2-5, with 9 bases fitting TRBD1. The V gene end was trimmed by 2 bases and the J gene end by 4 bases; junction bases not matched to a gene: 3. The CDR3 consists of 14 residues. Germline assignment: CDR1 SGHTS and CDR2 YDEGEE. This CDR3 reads CASSLGTGRETQYF. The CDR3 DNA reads TGTGCCAGCAGCTTAGGGACAGGGAGAGAGACCCAGTACTTC.

DNA for the CDR3: TGCGCCAGCCTCCCGGGGGGGGCTAGCACAGATACGCAGTATTTT. Amino acid sequence: CASLPGGASTDTQYF. The genes are TRBV5-1 and TRBJ2-3; 8 nucleotides align to TRBD2. The CDR3 contains 15 residues. The germline V gene has CDR1 SGHRS and CDR2 YFSETQ. V was pared by 7 bases and J by 0 bases, with 7 bases of the junction left unmatched.

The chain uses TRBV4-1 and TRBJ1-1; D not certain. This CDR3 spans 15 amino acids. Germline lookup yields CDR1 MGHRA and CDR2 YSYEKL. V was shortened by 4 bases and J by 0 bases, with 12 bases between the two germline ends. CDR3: CASSPLTPLNTEAFF. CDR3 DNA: TGCGCCAGCAGCCCTCTCACTCCTCTGAACACTGAAGCTTTCTTT.